This T cell receptor (beta chain) was recovered during a study of beta chain features in type 1 diabetes. Study-level findings and limits: In patients and controls equally, PCR might favor templates that are shorter. Any HLA type influence on TCRB rearrangement was left unresolved here. Shortening of TCRB CDR3s, moderate but significant, appeared in all four CD4+ subsets of Type 1 diabetes patients. It was among patients, rather than healthy donors, that naive, central memory and Treg TCRB repertoires appeared more similar.

The V gene's germline CDR1 is MNHEY and CDR2 SVGAGI. Trimming left V 7 bases short and J 0 bases short, with 9 bases between. This CDR3 spans 13 amino acids. This clone was found a few times. The antigen remains undetermined. Expressed TCRB transcripts were sequenced after all isolated RNA was converted to cDNA. Some clones are missing from TCRdb's copy, which holds only in-frame ones; the method was immunoSEQ multiplex PCR. The data show about 650,000 clones, with roughly an eighth seen just once and around 0.12% held by the top ten. It was one heparinised blood draw, averaging around 120 mL, that each donor gave.

This TCR was recovered from a man aged 25-40 years with type 1 diabetes. The rearrangement joins TRBV6-5 to TRBJ1-1; D remains ambiguous. The sequencing sample was made of naive CD4+ T cells from blood. CDR3 sequence reads: CASNKMMNTEAFF. CDR3 nucleotides: TGTGCCAGCAACAAGATGATGAACACTGAAGCTTTCTTT.